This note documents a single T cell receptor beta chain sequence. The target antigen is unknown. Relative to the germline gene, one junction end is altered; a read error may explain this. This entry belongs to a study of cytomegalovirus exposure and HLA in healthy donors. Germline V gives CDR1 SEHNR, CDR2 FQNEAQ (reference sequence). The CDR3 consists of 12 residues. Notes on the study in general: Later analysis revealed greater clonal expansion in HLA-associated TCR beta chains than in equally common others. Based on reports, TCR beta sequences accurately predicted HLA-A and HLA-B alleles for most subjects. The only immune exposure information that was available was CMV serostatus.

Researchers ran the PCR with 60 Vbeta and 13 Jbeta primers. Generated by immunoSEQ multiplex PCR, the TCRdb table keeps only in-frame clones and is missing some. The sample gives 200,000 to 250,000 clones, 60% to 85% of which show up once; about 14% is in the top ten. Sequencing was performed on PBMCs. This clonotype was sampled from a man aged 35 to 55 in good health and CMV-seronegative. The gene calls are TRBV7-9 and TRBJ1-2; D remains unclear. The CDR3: CSSSLDLGDYTF. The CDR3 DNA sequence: TGTTCCAGCAGCTTAGACCTCGGAGACTACACCTTC.